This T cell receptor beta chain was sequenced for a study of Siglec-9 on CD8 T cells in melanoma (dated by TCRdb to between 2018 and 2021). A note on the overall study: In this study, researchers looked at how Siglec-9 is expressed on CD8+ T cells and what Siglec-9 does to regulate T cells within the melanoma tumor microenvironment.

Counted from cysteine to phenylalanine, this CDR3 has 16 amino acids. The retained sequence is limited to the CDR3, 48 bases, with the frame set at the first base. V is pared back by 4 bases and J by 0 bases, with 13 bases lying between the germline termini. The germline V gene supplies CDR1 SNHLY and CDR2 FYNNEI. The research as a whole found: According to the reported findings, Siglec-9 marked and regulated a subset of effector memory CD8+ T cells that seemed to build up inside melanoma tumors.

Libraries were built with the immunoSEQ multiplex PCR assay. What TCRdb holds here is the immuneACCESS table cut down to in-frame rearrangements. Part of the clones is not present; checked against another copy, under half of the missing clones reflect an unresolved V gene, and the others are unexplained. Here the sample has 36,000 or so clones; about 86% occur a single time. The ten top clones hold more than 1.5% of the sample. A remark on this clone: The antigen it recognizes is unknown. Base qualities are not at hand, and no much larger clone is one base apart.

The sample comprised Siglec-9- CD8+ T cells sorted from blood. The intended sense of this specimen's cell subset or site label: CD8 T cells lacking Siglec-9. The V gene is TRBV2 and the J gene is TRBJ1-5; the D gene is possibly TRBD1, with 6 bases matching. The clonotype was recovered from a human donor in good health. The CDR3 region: CASSGRQAYSNQPQHF. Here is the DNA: TGTGCCAGCAGTGGTAGACAGGCCTATAGCAATCAGCCCCAGCATTTT.